These 26 T cell receptor beta chains share one sample of origin, sequenced in a study of glioma-infiltrating T cells after dendritic cell vaccination. Sequencing was performed with immunoSEQ multiplex PCR; in TCRdb, only in-frame clones are kept and a portion is missing. This table holds 100,000 or so clones, roughly 80% found once. The time point denotes: after dendritic cell vaccination, including at tumor progression/relapse. Source: blood, taken after dendritic cell vaccination. The receptor source for this set is a human donor with glioblastoma.

This chain joins TRBV30 and TRBJ1-5; tentatively, D is TRBD1 (6 bases). This CDR3 spans 13 amino acids. Germline V gene lookup returns CDR1 GTSNPN and CDR2 SVGIG (reference sequence). Trimming cost V 1 base and J 7 bases, with 11 bases left between them. The CDR3 DNA is TGTGCCTGGAGTGAACAGGGTGGACAGCCCCAGCATTTT. This sequence encodes CAWSEQGGQPQHF.

The chain links TRBV9 to TRBJ2-7; TRBD1 matches at 7 bases. Per germline, CDR1 SGDLS and CDR2 YYNGEE. The CDR3 extends over 14 amino acids. V lost 5 bases, J lost 2 bases, and 7 bases stayed unmatched. This CDR3 is CASSRTGDTYEQYF. The DNA of the CDR3 is TGTGCCAGCAGTCGAACAGGGGACACCTACGAGCAGTACTTC.

The chain combines TRBV10-3 with TRBJ2-5; D may be TRBD2 (6 bases). V lost 10 bases, J lost 1 base, and 16 bases lay in between. This CDR3 contains 14 residues. CDR1 and CDR2 from the germline V gene are ENHRY and SYGVKD. Here the CDR3 reads CATSETTTQETQYF. The CDR3 region has the DNA TGTGCCACTAGCGAGACAACAACCCAAGAGACCCAGTACTTC.

About this clone: At one boundary the junction diverges from the germline segment, which might be a read error. The chain has TRBV2 and TRBJ1-2; weak D call: TRBD1 (5 bases). Germline-derived CDR1 and CDR2 are SNHLY and FYNNEI. The CDR3 extends over 14 amino acids. The CDR3 spells CASSEERGPGEWAF. The CDR3 bases are TGTGCCAGCAGTGAAGAGCGGGGACCCGGGGAGTGGGCCTTC.

The chain couples TRBV28 to TRBJ2-7, with 8 bases that match TRBD1. There are 13 residues in the CDR3. Per germline, CDR1 MDHEN and CDR2 SYDVKM. The V segment lost 7 bases and the J segment 3 bases; nucleotides outside the gene matches: 5. The DNA for the CDR3 is TGTGCCAGCAAGCCAGGGGGCATCTACGAGCAGTACTTC. Protein: CASKPGGIYEQYF.

The chain uses TRBV27 and TRBJ2-1; TRBD2 matches at 9 bases. This CDR3 comprises 17 residues. The V and J ends lost 5 bases and 9 bases, in that order; junction bases with no gene match: 17. CDR1 MNHEY and CDR2 SMNVEV come from the germline V gene (reference sequence). The CDR3 nucleotides read TGTGCCAGCAGTGTCACCGCCGGGACTAGCATCGCCATTGAGCAGTTCTTC. Translating it yields CASSVTAGTSIAIEQFF.

This chain links TRBV5-6 with TRBJ2-5, with 9 nucleotides matching TRBD2. The DNA end favors TRBJ2-7, so the J call may be wrong. The CDR3 covers 14 residues. Germline-derived CDR1 and CDR2 are SGHDT and YYEEEE. CDR3: CASRHLAGYGEQYF. The CDR3 DNA reads TGTGCCAGCAGACACCTAGCGGGGTACGGCGAGCAGTACTTC.

V gene TRBV30 combines with J gene TRBJ1-1, with D possibly TRBD1 on 5 matching bases. CDR1 GTSNPN and CDR2 SVGIG come from the germline V gene (reference sequence). This CDR3 is built from 14 residues. V was clipped by 1 base and J by 4 bases, with 13 bases between them. CDR3 protein: CAWSGTGGSTEAFF. Here the CDR3 DNA reads TGTGCCTGGAGTGGTACAGGAGGGAGCACTGAAGCTTTCTTT.

In nucleotides, the CDR3 is TGCACCAGCAGCCAAGGAGGGCGGCAGGGGGCCCTCCATTCCTCCTACGAGCAGTACTTC. It is translated as CTSSQGGRQGALHSSYEQYF. The chain uses TRBV1 and TRBJ2-7; the table gives TRBD1 as D, unverified against the DNA. TRBV1 is a documented pseudogene. The CDR3 is 20 amino acids.

The chain combines TRBV6-6 with TRBJ1-1; 8 positions agree with TRBD1. CDR1 MNHNY and CDR2 SVGAGI come from the germline V gene (reference sequence). V lost 6 bases and J lost 2; bases outside the gene matches: 5. The length of the CDR3 is 14 residues. The CDR3 loop is CASRQGQANTEAFF. The CDR3 DNA reads as TGTGCCAGCAGGCAGGGACAGGCCAACACTGAAGCTTTCTTT.

The rearrangement uses TRBV9 and TRBJ2-7; D might be TRBD1 (5 bases). The V end was cut by 0 bases, the J end by 7 bases, with 11 bases between. CDR3 length: 13 amino acids. Germline V gives CDR1 SGDLS, CDR2 YYNGEE. The CDR3 sequence: CASSVVPGREQYF. In nucleotides, the CDR3 is TGTGCCAGCAGCGTAGTCCCAGGGCGGGAGCAGTACTTC. The complete variable domain, with remaining parts taken from reference TRBV9 and TRBJ2-7, reads DSGVTQTPKHLITATGQRVTLRCSPRSGDLSVYWYQQSLDQGLQFLIQYYNGEERAKGNILERFSAQQFPDLHSELNLSSLELGDSALYFCASSVVPGREQYFGPGTRLTVT.

This chain links TRBV9 with TRBJ1-3, with D uncertain. Germline V gene sequence: CDR1 SGDLS, CDR2 YYNGEE. The CDR3 runs to 13 residues. V was clipped by 3 bases and J by 4 bases, with 8 bases between them. As DNA, the CDR3 is TGTGCCAGCAGCGGCGCACTGGGAAACACCATATATTTT. It encodes CASSGALGNTIYF.

The chain combines TRBV1 with TRBJ1-5; the table's D gene call, TRBD1, was not cross checked with the DNA. TRBV1 is given as a pseudogene. The CDR3 length is 19 residues. CDR3 residues: CTSSQAPRDSPMYNQPQHF. The CDR3, as DNA: TGCACCAGCAGCCAAGCCCCTCGGGACAGTCCAATGTACAATCAGCCCCAGCATTTT.

This clone was recorded a few times. V gene TRBV6-5 combines with J gene TRBJ1-3; D is ambiguous. There are 11 residues in the CDR3. Germline CDR1 and CDR2: MNHEY and SVGAGI. The germline V and J ends were trimmed by 5 bases and 3 bases, with 2 bases remaining between them. CDR3 bases: TGTGCCAGCAGTCGTGGAAACACCATATATTTT. Protein: CASSRGNTIYF.

The chain joins TRBV11-2 to TRBJ2-1; TRBD2 is a possible D gene (5 bases). This CDR3 has 14 residues. V lost 4 bases and J 5 bases, leaving 12 bases between the germline ends. CDR1 and CDR2 from the germline V gene are SGHAT and FQNNGV. CDR3 nucleotide sequence: TGTGCCAGCAGCTGGAGTCTAGCTAACAATGAGCAGTTCTTC. Its translation is CASSWSLANNEQFF.

This clone was recorded once. The gene calls are TRBV9 and TRBJ1-1, with 8 bases lining up with TRBD1. This CDR3 has 17 residues. V lost 0 bases to trimming and J lost 1 base; unmatched junction nucleotides: 8. Looked up from germline, CDR1 is SGDLS and CDR2 is YYNGEE. CDR3 sequence reads: CASSVAPFGQGNTEAFF. For the CDR3, the DNA is TGTGCCAGCAGCGTAGCCCCCTTTGGACAGGGGAACACTGAAGCTTTCTTT.

This chain uses TRBV5-1 with TRBJ1-2; 8 bases agree with TRBD1. The CDR3 consists of 13 residues. Germline CDR1 is SGHRS and CDR2 is YFSETQ. V shed 4 bases, J shed 3 bases, and the junction held 2 bases outside the gene matches. DNA of the CDR3: TGCGCCAGCAGCGTGGACAGGGACTATGGCTACACCTTC. This encodes CASSVDRDYGYTF.

The chain employs TRBV9 and TRBJ1-1; TRBD1 aligns across 7 bases. With 4 bases clipped from V and 6 bases from J, the junction kept 12 bases outside the gene matches. CDR1 is SGDLS and CDR2 is YYNGEE in the germline V gene. This CDR3 is built from 15 residues. CDR3 nucleotides: TGTGCCAGCAGCTCTCTAGACAGGGTTCTCTCTGAAGCTTTCTTT. This translates into CASSSLDRVLSEAFF.

The V and J genes are TRBV18 and TRBJ1-2; 7 bases are shared with TRBD1. J lost 4 bases, V lost 1 base, and 6 bases had no gene match. The CDR3 totals 15 residues. CDR1 KGHSH and CDR2 LQKENI come from the germline V gene. CDR3 nucleotides: TGTGCCAGCTCACCACAGGGACAGCCAGTCTATGGCTACACCTTC. Amino acids: CASSPQGQPVYGYTF.

This clone has a single count. The genes are TRBV14 and TRBJ2-3; 9 bases map to TRBD1. V lost 6 bases to trimming and J lost 4 bases; unmatched junction nucleotides: 2. Germline CDR1 reads SGHDN; CDR2 reads FVKESK. The CDR3 has 13 residues. The CDR3 is CASSYRGPDTQYF. CDR3 nucleotide sequence: TGTGCCAGCAGTTACAGGGGGCCAGATACGCAGTATTTT.

V gene TRBV18 combines with J gene TRBJ1-1; no reliable D call. Germline V gene data show CDR1 as KGHSH and CDR2 as LQKENI. The CDR3 is made up of 15 amino acids. Trimming pared 3 bases from V and 2 bases from J, leaving 13 bases between. For the CDR3, the DNA is TGTGCCAGCTCACCTCGACCGGGAGCAAACACTGAAGCTTTCTTT. This gives the protein CASSPRPGANTEAFF.

The rearrangement uses TRBV7-9 and TRBJ1-1, with D maybe TRBD1 (6 bases). The CDR3 has 14 amino acids. CDR1 is SEHNR and CDR2 is FQNEAQ in the germline V gene (reference sequence). Between the trimmed V and J ends, which lost 3 bases and 0 bases, there was a span of 8 bases. The CDR3 is CASSLGGLNTEAFF. DNA of the CDR3: TGTGCCAGCAGCTTGGGGGGGCTGAACACTGAAGCTTTCTTT.

The chain's CDR3 is CAWSVSLAEIYQETQYF. In DNA form, the CDR3 reads TGTGCCTGGAGTGTATCCCTAGCGGAGATTTACCAAGAGACCCAGTACTTC. The rearrangement links TRBV30 to TRBJ2-5; 7 positions agree with TRBD2. The length of the CDR3 is 17 residues. V trimming: 0 bases; J trimming: 0 bases; junction bases outside the gene matches: 10. Germline V gene data show CDR1 as GTSNPN and CDR2 as SVGIG (reference sequence).

The chain uses TRBV28 and TRBJ2-5, with a weak D call TRBD1 (5 bases). The germline V and J ends were trimmed by 5 bases and 5 bases, with 9 bases remaining between them. The CDR3 consists of 12 residues. Germline loops: CDR1 MDHEN, CDR2 SYDVKM. In nucleotides, the CDR3 is TGTGCCAGCAGTAAGGGGTGGGAGACCCAGTACTTC. Its translation: CASSKGWETQYF.

The chain has TRBV19 and TRBJ1-5; D might be TRBD1 (5 bases). Germline CDR1 LNHDA, CDR2 SQIVND (reference sequence). The CDR3 is 12 amino acids. Trimming cost V 6 bases and J 7 bases, with 10 bases left between them. For the CDR3, the DNA is TGTGCCAGTAGCCAGGGAGGCCAGCCCCAGCATTTT. Its protein is CASSQGGQPQHF.

V and J are TRBV5-1 and TRBJ2-3; 15 positions match TRBD2. The germline V gene has CDR1 SGHRS and CDR2 YFSETQ. The CDR3 consists of 16 residues. Trimming cost V 4 bases and J 5 bases; bases outside gene matches: 5. The CDR3 region has the DNA TGCGCCAGCAGCCCCGGGACTAGCGGGGGGATAGATACGCAGTATTTT. It is translated as CASSPGTSGGIDTQYF. The full variable domain, rest sourced from reference TRBV5-1 and TRBJ2-3, is KAGVTQTPRYLIKTRGQQVTLSCSPISGHRSVSWYQQTPGQGLQFLFEYFSETQRNKGNFPGRFSGRQFSNSRSEMNVSTLELGDSALYLCASSPGTSGGIDTQYFGPGTRLTVL.